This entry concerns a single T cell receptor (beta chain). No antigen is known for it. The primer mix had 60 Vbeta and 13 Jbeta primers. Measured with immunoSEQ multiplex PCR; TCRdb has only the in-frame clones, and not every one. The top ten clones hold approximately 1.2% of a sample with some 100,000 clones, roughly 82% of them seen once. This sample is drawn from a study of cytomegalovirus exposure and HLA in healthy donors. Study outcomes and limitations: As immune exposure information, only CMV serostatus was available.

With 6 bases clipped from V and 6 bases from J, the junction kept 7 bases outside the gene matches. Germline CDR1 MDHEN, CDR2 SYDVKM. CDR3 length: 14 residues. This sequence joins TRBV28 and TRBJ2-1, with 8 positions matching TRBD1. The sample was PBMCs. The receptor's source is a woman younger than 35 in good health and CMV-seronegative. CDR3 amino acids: CASSYRDRSNEQFF. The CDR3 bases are TGTGCCAGCAGCTATCGGGACAGGAGCAATGAGCAGTTCTTC.